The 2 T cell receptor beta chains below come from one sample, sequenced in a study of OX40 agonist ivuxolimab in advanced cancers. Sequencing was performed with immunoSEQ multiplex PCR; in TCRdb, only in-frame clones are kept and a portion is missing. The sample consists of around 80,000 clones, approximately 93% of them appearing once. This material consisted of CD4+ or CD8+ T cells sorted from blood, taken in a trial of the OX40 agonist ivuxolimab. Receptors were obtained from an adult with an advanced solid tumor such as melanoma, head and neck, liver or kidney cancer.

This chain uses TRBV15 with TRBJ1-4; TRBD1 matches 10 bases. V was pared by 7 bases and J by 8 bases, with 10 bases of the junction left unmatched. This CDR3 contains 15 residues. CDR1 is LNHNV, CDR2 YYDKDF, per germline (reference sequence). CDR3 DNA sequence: TGTGCCACCATTCCGGGGGGACAGGGGCGGGAAAAACTGTTTTTT. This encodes CATIPGGQGREKLFF.

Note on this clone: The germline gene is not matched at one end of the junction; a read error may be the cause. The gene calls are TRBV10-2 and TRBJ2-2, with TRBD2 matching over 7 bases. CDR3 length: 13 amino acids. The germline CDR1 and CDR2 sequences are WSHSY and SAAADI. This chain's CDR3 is CASGRENAGELFF. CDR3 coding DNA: TGCGCCAGCGGGAGGGAGAACGCCGGGGAGCTGTTTTTT.